This T cell receptor (beta chain) appears in the sequencing data of a study of cytomegalovirus exposure and HLA in healthy donors. The study's findings and limits: When analyzed later, a missense DCLRE1C variant was found to be linked to TCR beta V- and J-gene trimming.

Points on this clone: Its antigen is unidentified. At one end, the junction sequence differs from germline, possibly due to a read error.

Looked up from germline, CDR1 is SSHAT and CDR2 is FNYEAQ (reference sequence). The CDR3 runs 15 residues. The PCR ran on 60 Vbeta and 13 Jbeta primers. TCRdb's table, derived via immunoSEQ multiplex PCR, lists solely in-frame clones and lacks some. Counted here are 110,000 or so clones, about 68% occurring once; the ten biggest clones make up roughly 4.2%. This receptor was obtained from a middle-aged woman in good health and CMV-seropositive. The source material was PBMCs. The V call is TRBV7-7, the J call TRBJ2-5; 7 bases map to TRBD1. CDR3 sequence (DNA): TGTGCTAGCAGCTTTACGACAGGGAGACAAGAGACCCAGTACTTC. Translating it yields CASSFTTGRQETQYF.